A selection of T cell receptor beta chains follows, all from one sample in a study of T cell changes during pregnancy in multiple sclerosis. Assay: immunoSEQ multiplex PCR; the TCRdb copy retains only in-frame clones and omits some. The profile shows approximately 53,000 clones, around 94% of them singletons. Sequenced material: CD4+ T cells from peripheral blood mononuclear cells, taken before pregnancy. The receptors here all came from a female donor with multiple sclerosis, enrolled in a pregnancy study. Both conserved end residues are part of each CDR3. D genes are given only for firm matches. Some rows mark clone size as missing; the rest say once, few, many or name a class of expanded clone.

j_call v_call clone_size d_call cdr3_nt cdr3_aa
TRBJ2-7 TRBV28 NA NA TGTGCCAGCAGTTTGAGGGACTACGAGCAGTACTTC CASSLRDYEQYF
TRBJ1-5 TRBV15 NA NA TGTGCCACCAGGGGAGGGGCTTTCAATCAGCCCCAGCATTTT CATRGGAFNQPQHF
TRBJ2-2 TRBV5-6 NA NA TGTGCCAGCAGCTTTGCGCCGGACAGAAGAACCGGGGAGCTGTTTTTT CASSFAPDRRTGELFF
TRBJ2-1 TRBV19 NA NA TGTGCCAGTAGTATACTTGACTACAAGGGCTATGAGCAGTTCTTC CASSILDYKGYEQFF
TRBJ2-2 TRBV7-8 NA NA TGTGCCAGCAGCTTACTACTCAACACCGGGGAGCTGTTTTTT CASSLLLNTGELFF
TRBJ2-2 TRBV9 NA TRBD2 TGTGCCAGCAGCGTATCGCGCCTAGCGGGAGGAGGCACCGGGGAGCTGTTTTTT CASSVSRLAGGGTGELFF
TRBJ2-1 TRBV4-1 NA TRBD2 TGCGCCAGCAGCCAAATTAGCGGGAGTGAATACAATGAGCAGTTCTTC CASSQISGSEYNEQFF
TRBJ2-2 TRBV5-4 NA TRBD2 TGTGCCAGCAGCCCCGGACTAGCGGACCGCACCGGGGAGCTGTTTTTT CASSPGLADRTGELFF
TRBJ1-5 TRBV2 NA NA TGTGCCAGCAGTGAAGATGGACTTCGGCCCCAGCATTTT CASSEDGLRPQHF
TRBJ1-4 TRBV5-1 NA TRBD1 TGCGCCAGCAGCTTGGAAGGGGCAGGGGGCCGTGAAAAACTGTTTTTT CASSLEGAGGREKLFF
TRBJ1-2 TRBV10-1 once NA TGCGCCAGCAGTACCGGGACACAAGTGGGCTACACCTTC CASSTGTQVGYTF
TRBJ2-3 TRBV28 NA TRBD1 TGTGCCAGCAGTTTGAGGACAGGGTACACAGATACGCAGTATTTT CASSLRTGYTDTQYF
TRBJ2-3 TRBV6-1 NA TRBD2 TGTGCCAGCAGTGTAATCGCACTAGCGGGAGGCACAGATACGCAGTATTTT CASSVIALAGGTDTQYF
TRBJ1-4 TRBV4-2 NA NA TGTGCCAGCAGCCAAGTGGGCGGGGAAAAACTGTTTTTT CASSQVGGEKLFF
TRBJ2-1 TRBV7-9 NA NA TGTGCCAGCAGCTTAGGGGCCGCTGTGGTGAATGAGCAGTTCTTC CASSLGAAVVNEQFF
TRBJ1-5 TRBV27 few NA TGTGCCAGCAGTTTATGGGGAGGGAAGAGCAATCAGCCCCAGCATTTT CASSLWGGKSNQPQHF
TRBJ2-7 TRBV27 NA NA TGTGCCAGCAGTTCCAGGCCCCTCGGATACGAGCAGTACTTC CASSSRPLGYEQYF
TRBJ1-5 TRBV19 NA NA TGTGCCAGTAGTTCCTCCCTGAGGGGGATTCAGCCCCAGCATTTT CASSSSLRGIQPQHF
TRBJ2-1 TRBV2 NA TRBD2 TGTGCCAGCAGTGGGTGGCTAGCGGACTACAATGAGCAGTTCTTC CASSGWLADYNEQFF
TRBJ1-5 TRBV27 once TRBD1 TGTGCCAGCAGTTCCAGACAGGGTTTCTCGCAGCCCCAGCATTTT CASSSRQGFSQPQHF
TRBJ1-1 TRBV7-2 NA NA TGTGCCAGCAGCTTAAAGTTCAGGGAAACTGAAGCTTTCTTT CASSLKFRETEAFF
TRBJ1-4 TRBV27 once NA TGTGCCAGCAGCCCGACAGTTGTTGATGAAAAACTGTTTTTT CASSPTVVDEKLFF
TRBJ2-4 TRBV9 NA NA TGTGCCAGCAGCGTAGCAGAAGGAGGACGCACAAGCCTAGCCAAAAACATTCAGTACTTC CASSVAEGGRTSLAKNIQYF
TRBJ2-7 TRBV11-2 NA NA TGTGCCAGCAGCTTAGTAGCGAGGTTCTCCTACGAGCAGTACTTC CASSLVARFSYEQYF
TRBJ2-3 TRBV19 NA NA TGTGCCAGTCGGGAGCGTGGCACAGATACGCAGTATTTT CASRERGTDTQYF
TRBJ1-4 TRBV21-1 once NA TGTGCCAGCAGCAAAAGAAGACGGGACATTAATGAAAAACTGTTTTTT CASSKRRRDINEKLFF
TRBJ2-1 TRBV11-3 NA TRBD2 TGTGCCAGCAGCCCGCGACCCATAGCGGGACCCTACAATGAGCAGTTCTTC CASSPRPIAGPYNEQFF
TRBJ1-2 TRBV5-1 NA TRBD1 TGCGCCAGCACCTTGGGGGTGACAGGGATCGGCTACACCTTC CASTLGVTGIGYTF
TRBJ2-1 TRBV4-2 NA TRBD2 TGTGCCAGCAGCCCGGGACTAGCGGGGGCCTACAATGAGCAGTTCTTC CASSPGLAGAYNEQFF
TRBJ1-3 TRBV6-1 NA NA TGTGCCAGCAGTGAAGCGGGGGCGTATATGAGGAACACCATATATTTT CASSEAGAYMRNTIYF
TRBJ2-5 TRBV2 few TRBD1 TGTGCCAGCCCCACGGACAGGGGGATAAAAGAGACCCAGTACTTC CASPTDRGIKETQYF
TRBJ2-3 TRBV30 few NA TGTGCCTGGAACGAGGGAGCGCCAGATACGCAGTATTTT CAWNEGAPDTQYF
TRBJ2-6 TRBV4-1 NA TRBD2 TGCGCCAGCAGCCAGGCGGGAGGGGCGGCTGGGGCCAACGTCCTGACTTTC CASSQAGGAAGANVLTF
TRBJ1-4 TRBV5-1 NA NA TGCGCCAGCAGCGAAACAGGCGCTACTAATGAAAAACTGTTTTTT CASSETGATNEKLFF
TRBJ2-1 TRBV11-3 NA TRBD2 TGTGCCAGCAGCCACGGGACTAGCGGGAGGAGCGAGCAGTTCTTC CASSHGTSGRSEQFF
TRBJ2-2 TRBV19 NA TRBD1 TGTGCCAGTAAAATGCGGGACAGGGCCACCGGGGAGCTGTTTTTT CASKMRDRATGELFF